This TCR beta chain is drawn from a study of cytomegalovirus exposure and HLA in healthy donors. PCR employed 60 Vbeta and 13 Jbeta primers. Clones were read by immunoSEQ multiplex PCR, and TCRdb kept only the in-frame ones, dropping some. The sample has 150,000 or so clones, 76% seen once. Germline V lookup: CDR1 LNHNV, CDR2 YYDKDF (reference sequence). The V end lost 2 bases, the J end lost 3 bases, and 11 bases lay between the germline ends. The CDR3 extends over 14 amino acids. The material sequenced was PBMCs. The V gene is TRBV15, the J gene TRBJ2-7; TRBD2 might be the D (5 bases). The clonotype originates from a male donor in good health and CMV-seronegative. Here the CDR3 reads CATSRTSLGYEQYF. The CDR3 region has the DNA TGTGCCACCAGCAGAACCTCACTAGGCTACGAGCAGTACTTC.